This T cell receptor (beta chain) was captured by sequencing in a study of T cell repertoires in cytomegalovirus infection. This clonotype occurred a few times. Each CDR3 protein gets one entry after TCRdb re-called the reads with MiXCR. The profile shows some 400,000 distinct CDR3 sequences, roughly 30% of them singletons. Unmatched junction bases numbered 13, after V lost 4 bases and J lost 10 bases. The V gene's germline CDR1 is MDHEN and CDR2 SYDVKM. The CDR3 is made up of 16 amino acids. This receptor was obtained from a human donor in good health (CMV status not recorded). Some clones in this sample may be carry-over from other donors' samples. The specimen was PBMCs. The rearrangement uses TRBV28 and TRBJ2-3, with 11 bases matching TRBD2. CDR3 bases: TGTGCCAGCAGTTCTTACGAATTAGCGGGGGGGAGGGCGCAGTATTTT. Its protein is CASSSYELAGGRAQYF.